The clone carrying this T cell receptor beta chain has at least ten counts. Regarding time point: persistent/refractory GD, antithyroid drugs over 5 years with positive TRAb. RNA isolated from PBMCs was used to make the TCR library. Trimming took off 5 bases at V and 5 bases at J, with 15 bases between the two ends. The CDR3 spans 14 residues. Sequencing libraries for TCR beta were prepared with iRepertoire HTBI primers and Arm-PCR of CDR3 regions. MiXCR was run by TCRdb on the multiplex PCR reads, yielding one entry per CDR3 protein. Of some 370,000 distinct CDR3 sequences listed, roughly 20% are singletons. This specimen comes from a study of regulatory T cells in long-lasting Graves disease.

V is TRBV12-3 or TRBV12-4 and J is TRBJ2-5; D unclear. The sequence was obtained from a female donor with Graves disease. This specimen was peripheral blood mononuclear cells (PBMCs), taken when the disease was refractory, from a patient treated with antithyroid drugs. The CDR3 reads CASSQTLTGETQYF. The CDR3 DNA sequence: TGTGCCAGCAGTCAGACCCTAACCGGGGAGACCCAGTACTTC.